This T cell receptor beta chain was sequenced during a study of T cell repertoires in cytomegalovirus infection. Study context: CMV epitopes in the study were HLA-C-restricted (recently identified) and HLA-B-restricted (well studied). Shared public TCR beta signatures pointed to both CMV infection and a matching HLA type.

General observations from the study: The study found HLA-C-restricted CMV-specific TCR beta clonotypes dominating the ex vivo response. The study identified carriers of CMV plus the relevant HLA from cumulative public TCR beta family frequency.

This CDR3 contains 16 residues. With 1 base clipped from V and 7 bases from J, the junction kept 8 bases outside the gene matches. Germline V gene sequence: CDR1 SGHAT, CDR2 FQNNGV. This clonotype was picked up a small number of times. What it binds is unknown. One entry per CDR3 protein results from TCRdb running MiXCR on the reads. The table has hundreds of thousands of distinct CDR3 sequences, 42% seen once. The sequence was obtained from a human donor in good health (CMV status not recorded). Some clones in this sample may be carry-over from other donors' samples. Sequencing was performed on cultured PBMCs, taken from culture after CMV antigen stimulation. This chain joins TRBV11-2 and TRBJ2-1; 9 nucleotides match TRBD1. CDR3 bases: TGTGCCAGCAGCTTAGTTTGGGGACAGGGCGTAAATGAGCAGTTCTTC. It translates to CASSLVWGQGVNEQFF.